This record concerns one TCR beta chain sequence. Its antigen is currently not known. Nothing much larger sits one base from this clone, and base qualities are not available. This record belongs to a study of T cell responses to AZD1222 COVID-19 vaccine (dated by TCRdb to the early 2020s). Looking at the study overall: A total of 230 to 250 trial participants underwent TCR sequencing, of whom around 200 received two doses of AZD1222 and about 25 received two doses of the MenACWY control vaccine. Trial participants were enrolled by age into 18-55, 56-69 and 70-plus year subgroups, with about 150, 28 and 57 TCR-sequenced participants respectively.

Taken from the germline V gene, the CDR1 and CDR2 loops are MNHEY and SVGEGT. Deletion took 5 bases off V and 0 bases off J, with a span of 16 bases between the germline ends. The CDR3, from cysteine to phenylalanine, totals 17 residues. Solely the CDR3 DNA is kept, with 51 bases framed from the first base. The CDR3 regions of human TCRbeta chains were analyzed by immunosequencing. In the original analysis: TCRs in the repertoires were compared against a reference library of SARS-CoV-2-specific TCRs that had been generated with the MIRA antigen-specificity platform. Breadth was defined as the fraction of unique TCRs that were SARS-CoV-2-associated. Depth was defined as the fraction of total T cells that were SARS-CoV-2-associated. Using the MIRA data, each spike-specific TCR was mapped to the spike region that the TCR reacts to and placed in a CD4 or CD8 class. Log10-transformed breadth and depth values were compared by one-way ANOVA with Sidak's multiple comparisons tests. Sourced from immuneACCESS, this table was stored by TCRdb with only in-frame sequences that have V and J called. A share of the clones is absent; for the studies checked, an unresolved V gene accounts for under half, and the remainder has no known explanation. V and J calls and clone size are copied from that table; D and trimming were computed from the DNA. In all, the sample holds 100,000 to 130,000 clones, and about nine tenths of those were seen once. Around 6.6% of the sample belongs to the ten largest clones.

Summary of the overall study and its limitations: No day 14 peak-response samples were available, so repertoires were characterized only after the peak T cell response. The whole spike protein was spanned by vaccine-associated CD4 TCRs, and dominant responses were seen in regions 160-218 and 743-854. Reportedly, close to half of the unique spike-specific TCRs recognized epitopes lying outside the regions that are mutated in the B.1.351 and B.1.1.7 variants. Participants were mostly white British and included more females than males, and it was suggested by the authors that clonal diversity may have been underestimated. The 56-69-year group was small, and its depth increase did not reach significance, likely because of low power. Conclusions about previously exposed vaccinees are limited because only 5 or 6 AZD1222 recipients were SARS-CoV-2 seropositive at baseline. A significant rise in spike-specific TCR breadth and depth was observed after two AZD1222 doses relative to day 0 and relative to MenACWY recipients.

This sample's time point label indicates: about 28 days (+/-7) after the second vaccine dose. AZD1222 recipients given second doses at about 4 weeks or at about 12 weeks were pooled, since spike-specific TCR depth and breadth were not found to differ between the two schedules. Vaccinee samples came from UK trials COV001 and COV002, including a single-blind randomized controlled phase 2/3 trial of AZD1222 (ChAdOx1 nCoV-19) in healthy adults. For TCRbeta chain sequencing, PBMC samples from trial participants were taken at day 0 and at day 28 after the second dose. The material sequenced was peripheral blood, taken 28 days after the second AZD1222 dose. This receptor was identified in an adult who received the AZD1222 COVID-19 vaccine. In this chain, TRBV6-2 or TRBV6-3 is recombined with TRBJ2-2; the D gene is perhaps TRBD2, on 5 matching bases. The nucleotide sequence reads TGTGCCAGCAGTCCCGCTGACTACCTCGCGAACACCGGGGAGCTGTTTTTT. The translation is CASSPADYLANTGELFF.